Presented here are 27 T cell receptor beta chains from one specimen sequenced in a study of CD4+ T cells in melanoma. The table came from immunoSEQ multiplex PCR; TCRdb's copy has only in-frame clones and leaves some out. The sample gives over 4,000 clones, about two thirds of which show up once; 20% to 25% is in the top ten. Specimen: cells from a culture (not recorded whether cultured in vitro). These TCRs come from a human donor with melanoma.

This chain connects TRBV6-2 or TRBV6-3 to TRBJ1-5, with 11 bases identical to TRBD1. The CDR3 spans 14 residues. Per germline, CDR1 MNHEY and CDR2 SVGEGT. The V and J ends lost 6 bases and 6 bases, in that order; junction bases with no gene match: 4. The CDR3 coding sequence is TGTGCCAGCAGCTGGACAGGGGGCGGTCAGCCCCAGCATTTT. Translated, it gives CASSWTGGGQPQHF.

The chain combines TRBV4-2 with TRBJ2-2; the match to TRBD2 covers 11 bases. Looked up from germline, CDR1 is LGHNA and CDR2 is YNFKEQ. The CDR3 loop spans 16 amino acids. V dropped 4 bases and J dropped 6; count of bases not matched to a gene: 7. CDR3 in amino acids: CASSPLAGGPPGELFF. In DNA form, the CDR3 reads TGTGCCAGCAGCCCCTTAGCGGGGGGGCCTCCCGGGGAGCTGTTTTTT.

The gene calls are TRBV27 and TRBJ2-1; D gene ambiguous. The length of the CDR3 is 13 residues. Between the trimmed V and J ends, which lost 4 bases and 4 bases, there was a span of 8 bases. Germline V lookup: CDR1 MNHEY, CDR2 SMNVEV (reference sequence). CDR3 in DNA: TGTGCCAGCAGTTGGTCAGCGTACAATGAGCAGTTCTTC. Its protein is CASSWSAYNEQFF.

The gene calls are TRBV5-1 and TRBJ2-5, with unresolved D. There are 11 residues in the CDR3. Trimming stripped 4 bases from V and 5 bases from J, with 6 bases between. From germline, CDR1 is SGHRS and CDR2 YFSETQ. The CDR3 DNA follows: TGCGCCAGCAGCCCCGGGGAGACCCAGTACTTC. This translates into CASSPGETQYF.

The chain carries TRBV7-9 and TRBJ2-5, with TRBD2 identical over 15 bases. The CDR3 sequence is 18 residues long. J was trimmed by 1 base and V by 5 bases; bases with no gene match: 8. The germline gives CDR1 SEHNR, CDR2 FQNEAQ (reference sequence). CDR3 nucleotide sequence: TGTGCCAGCAGCCCAGGGACTAGCGGGGGGAGGGTCCAAGAGACCCAGTACTTC. It is translated as CASSPGTSGGRVQETQYF.

A few counts support this clone. The chain employs TRBV7-2 and TRBJ2-7, with 8 bases that match TRBD1. The CDR3 is 14 amino acids. Germline CDR1 and CDR2: SGHTA and FQGNSA. Trimming took 5 bases from V and 0 from J; bases not matched to a gene: 3. The CDR3 bases are TGTGCCAGCAGCCGGGACAGGAGCTCCTACGAGCAGTACTTC. Amino acids: CASSRDRSSYEQYF.

The chain is built from TRBV30 and TRBJ1-2; 8 bases are a match to TRBD1. The germline CDR1 and CDR2 sequences are GTSNPN and SVGIG (reference sequence). The CDR3 is 11 amino acids. The CDR3 nucleotides are TGTTCAAGCAGGGGGCCCTATGGCTACACCTTC. It codes for CSSRGPYGYTF.

The genes are TRBV6-5 and TRBJ1-2; D gene unclear. Germline V gene data show CDR1 as MNHEY and CDR2 as SVGAGI. The CDR3 is 13 residues long. V was cut by 0 bases and J by 2 bases, with 4 bases left in between. CDR3 loop: CASSYSTNYGYTF. The DNA for the CDR3 is TGTGCCAGCAGTTACTCGACAAACTATGGCTACACCTTC.

This clone was detected a few times. This chain uses TRBV19 with TRBJ2-1; 14 nucleotides match TRBD2. Germline CDR1 LNHDA, CDR2 SQIVND (reference sequence). Germline trimming cut 5 bases from V and 6 bases from J; bases unmatched to any gene: 18. This CDR3 has 20 amino acids. In DNA form, the CDR3 reads TGTGCCAGTAGTTGGGCCTCGACAGGGACTAGCGGGGGCCGGGGCAATGAGCAGTTCTTC. Translated, it gives CASSWASTGTSGGRGNEQFF.

The CDR3 sequence: CASSEDRGVGYGYTF. The CDR3 nucleotides read TGTGCCAGCAGTGAAGACAGGGGAGTTGGCTATGGCTACACCTTC. This chain uses TRBV2 with TRBJ1-2, with 7 bases lining up with TRBD1. Germline values: CDR1 SNHLY, CDR2 FYNNEI. The junction had 6 bases not matched to a gene; V was cut back by 1 base and J by 4 bases. CDR3 length: 15 residues.

The chain links TRBV7-3 to TRBJ2-3; 8 bases agree with TRBD1. V lost 6 bases and J lost 1; bases outside the gene matches: 6. The CDR3 totals 15 residues. Germline V gives CDR1 SGHTA, CDR2 FQGTGA. CDR3 in amino acids: CASSYDRGGTDTQYF. CDR3 DNA sequence: TGTGCCAGCAGTTATGACAGGGGAGGCACAGATACGCAGTATTTT. Full variable domain (outside the CDR3, taken from reference TRBV7-3 and TRBJ2-3): GAGVSQTPSNKVTEKGKYVELRCDPISGHTALYWYRQSLGQGPEFLIYFQGTGAADDSGLPNDRFFAVRPEGSVSTLKIQRTERGDSAVYLCASSYDRGGTDTQYFGPGTRLTVL.

By its share, this clone is medium-sized. This chain joins TRBV28 and TRBJ1-3; no clear D. CDR1 and CDR2 (germline): MDHEN, SYDVKM. V lost 2 bases, J lost 4 bases, and 3 bases lay in between. CDR3 size: 12 residues. CDR3 coding DNA: TGTGCCAGCAGTTTAGAGGGAAACACCATATATTTT. Protein product: CASSLEGNTIYF.

The chain links TRBV21-1 to TRBJ2-7; TRBD2 reflects the table's D call only, with no check against the DNA. TRBV21-1 is marked as a pseudogene. The CDR3 is 14 residues long. The CDR3 bases are TGTGCCAGCCGTACTACCCATCGGACCTACGAGCAGTACTTC. This translates into CASRTTHRTYEQYF.

The chain employs TRBV27 and TRBJ2-3; 8 bases agree with TRBD1. This CDR3 spans 14 amino acids. CDR1 and CDR2 from the germline V gene are MNHEY and SMNVEV (reference sequence). J was trimmed by 7 bases and V by 3 bases; bases with no gene match: 6. DNA for the CDR3: TGTGCCAGCAGTTTGATGGACAGGGTAAATACGCAGTATTTT. Translated: CASSLMDRVNTQYF.

By share, this clone counts as medium-sized. One end of the junction does not line up with germline, which may come from a read error. The rearrangement uses TRBV6-1 and TRBJ2-7, with D maybe TRBD2 (5 bases). This CDR3 contains 15 residues. Germline loops: CDR1 MNHNS, CDR2 SASEGT. Here the CDR3 DNA reads TGTGCCAGCAGGGAAGTCCCGGGATTCTCCTACGAGCAGTACTTC. This translates into CASREVPGFSYEQYF.

This clone is classed as medium-sized (0.01 to 0.1%). The J gene is TRBJ2-3, the V gene TRBV11-3; possible D gene TRBD1, 6 bases. The CDR3 has 14 residues. In germline, CDR1 is SGHNT, CDR2 YENEEA. Trimming pared 5 bases from V and 4 bases from J, leaving 13 bases between. The chain's CDR3 is CASSGRTEPDTQYF. In nucleotides, the CDR3 is TGTGCCAGCAGCGGAAGGACAGAGCCAGATACGCAGTATTTT.

This clone is medium-sized by share. The rearrangement links TRBV6-5 to TRBJ2-1; a weak D match, TRBD1 (5 bases). The CDR3 is made up of 13 amino acids. CDR1 MNHEY and CDR2 SVGAGI come from the germline V gene. Trimming shortened V by 2 bases and J by 8 bases, and 10 bases separated the two germline ends. CDR3 region: CASSYRQSYEQFF. In nucleotides, the CDR3 is TGTGCCAGCAGTTACCGACAGTCCTATGAGCAGTTCTTC.

The CDR3, as DNA: TGTGCCAGCAGGGGACTAGCGGGGGGAAACAATGAGCAGTTCTTC. Its translation is CASRGLAGGNNEQFF. The chain has TRBV7-2 and TRBJ2-1, with 15 bases identical to TRBD2. The junction had 2 bases not matched to a gene; V was cut back by 6 bases and J by 5 bases. Germline CDR1 SGHTA, CDR2 FQGNSA. This CDR3 is built from 15 residues.

This clone was recorded only once. The J gene is TRBJ2-3, the V gene TRBV27; TRBD1 is a possible D gene (6 bases). Deletions cut 6 bases from V and 2 bases from J, with 15 bases between. The V gene's germline CDR1 is MNHEY and CDR2 SMNVEV (reference sequence). CDR3 length equals 15 residues. Here the CDR3 reads CASSGVGGSTDTQYF. The CDR3 DNA reads TGTGCCAGCAGCGGGGTAGGGGGATCCACAGATACGCAGTATTTT.

This clone was recorded a few times. The chain recombines TRBV12-3 or TRBV12-4 with TRBJ2-2; D gene ambiguous. Trimming cost V 11 bases and J 0 bases, with 4 bases left between them. The CDR3 runs 11 residues. The CDR3 region is CAVANTGELFF. CDR3 bases: TGTGCCGTCGCGAACACCGGGGAGCTGTTTTTT.

V and J are TRBV7-9 and TRBJ2-1; TRBD1 matches 7 bases. Germline V lookup: CDR1 SEHNR, CDR2 FQNEAQ (reference sequence). The ends lost 3 bases at V and 2 bases at J; junction bases unmatched: 4. The CDR3 runs to 15 residues. The DNA for the CDR3 is TGTGCCAGCAGCTTTCGACAGGGCACCTACAATGAGCAGTTCTTC. Residues: CASSFRQGTYNEQFF.

This clone was counted only a few times. The chain carries TRBV28 and TRBJ2-7, with D unclear. Germline V gene data show CDR1 as MDHEN and CDR2 as SYDVKM. The germline V and J ends were trimmed by 4 bases and 2 bases, with 6 bases remaining between them. This CDR3 spans 12 amino acids. The CDR3 protein is CASSSQTYEQYF. CDR3 nucleotides: TGTGCCAGCAGTTCACAGACCTACGAGCAGTACTTC.

The sample holds a few counts of this clone. The V call is TRBV6-5, the J call TRBJ1-5; D is ambiguous. Germline V gives CDR1 MNHEY, CDR2 SVGAGI. The CDR3 consists of 14 residues. The germline V and J ends were trimmed by 6 bases and 0 bases, with 9 bases remaining between them. The CDR3 bases are TGTGCCAGCAGCGGTGGGTTTAGCAATCAGCCCCAGCATTTT. It is translated as CASSGGFSNQPQHF.

This chain uses TRBV4-1 with TRBJ2-3; TRBD1 matches at 9 bases. Germline CDR1 reads MGHRA; CDR2 reads YSYEKL. The CDR3 runs to 16 residues. J was trimmed by 1 base and V by 3 bases; bases with no gene match: 5. Written as DNA, the CDR3 is TGCGCCAGCAGCCAGACGACAGGGGGGGGCACAGATACGCAGTATTTT. Encoded protein: CASSQTTGGGTDTQYF.

The chain uses TRBV28 and TRBJ1-2, with 8 bases aligning to TRBD1. Germline CDR1 MDHEN, CDR2 SYDVKM. V shed 5 bases and J 1 base; nucleotides not matched to a gene: 3. The CDR3 totals 14 residues. Written as DNA, the CDR3 is TGTGCCAGCAGTGGGACAGGACTTAACTATGGCTACACCTTC. Its protein product is CASSGTGLNYGYTF.

V is TRBV9 and J is TRBJ2-3; the D gene is possibly TRBD2 (7 bases). V was shortened by 5 bases and J by 5 bases, with 15 bases between the two germline ends. This CDR3 has 14 amino acids. The germline V gene encodes CDR1 SGDLS and CDR2 YYNGEE. This CDR3 is CASSEGGAGDTQYF. The CDR3 DNA sequence: TGTGCCAGCAGTGAGGGGGGGGCTGGAGATACGCAGTATTTT.

The rearrangement links TRBV30 to TRBJ2-7; D remains unclear. Trimming took 4 bases from V and 2 from J, leaving 9 bases between them. The germline V gene encodes CDR1 GTSNPN and CDR2 SVGIG (reference sequence). The CDR3 runs to 12 residues. The CDR3 bases are TGTGCCTGGAAGGAAGGAGCCTACGAGCAGTACTTC. Its protein is CAWKEGAYEQYF.